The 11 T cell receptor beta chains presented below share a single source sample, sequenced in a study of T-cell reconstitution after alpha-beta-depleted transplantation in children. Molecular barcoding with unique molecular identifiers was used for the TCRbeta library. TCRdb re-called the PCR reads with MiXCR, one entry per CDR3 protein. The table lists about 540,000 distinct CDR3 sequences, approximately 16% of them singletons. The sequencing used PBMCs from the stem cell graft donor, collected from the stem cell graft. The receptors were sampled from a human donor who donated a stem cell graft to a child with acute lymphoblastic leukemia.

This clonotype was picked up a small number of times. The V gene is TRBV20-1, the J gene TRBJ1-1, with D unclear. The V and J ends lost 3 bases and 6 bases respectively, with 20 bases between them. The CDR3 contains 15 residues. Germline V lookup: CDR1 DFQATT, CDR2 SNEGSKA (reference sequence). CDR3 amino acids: CSASNRPSPLPEAFF. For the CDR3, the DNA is TGCAGTGCTAGTAATCGGCCCTCACCCCTTCCTGAAGCTTTCTTT.

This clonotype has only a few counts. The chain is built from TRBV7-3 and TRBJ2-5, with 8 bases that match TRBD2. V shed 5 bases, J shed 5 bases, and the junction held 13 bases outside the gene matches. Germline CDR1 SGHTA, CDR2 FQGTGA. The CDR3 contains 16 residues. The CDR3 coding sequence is TGTGCCAGCAGCACGGGGGACGGGAGGGCCTATGAGACCCAGTACTTC. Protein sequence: CASSTGDGRAYETQYF.

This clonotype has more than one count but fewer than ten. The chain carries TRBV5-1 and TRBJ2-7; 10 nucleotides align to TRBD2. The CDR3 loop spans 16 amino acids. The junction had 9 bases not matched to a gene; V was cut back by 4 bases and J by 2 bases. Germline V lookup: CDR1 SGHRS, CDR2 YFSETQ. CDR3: CASSAKGLATPYEQYF. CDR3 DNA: TGCGCCAGCAGCGCCAAGGGACTAGCGACTCCCTACGAGCAGTACTTC.

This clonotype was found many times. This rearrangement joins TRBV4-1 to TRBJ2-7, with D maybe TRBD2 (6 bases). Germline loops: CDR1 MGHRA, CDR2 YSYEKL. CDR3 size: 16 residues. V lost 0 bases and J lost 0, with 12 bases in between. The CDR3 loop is CASSQEPTRSSYEQYF. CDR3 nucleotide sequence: TGCGCCAGCAGCCAAGAACCGACTAGGAGCTCCTACGAGCAGTACTTC.

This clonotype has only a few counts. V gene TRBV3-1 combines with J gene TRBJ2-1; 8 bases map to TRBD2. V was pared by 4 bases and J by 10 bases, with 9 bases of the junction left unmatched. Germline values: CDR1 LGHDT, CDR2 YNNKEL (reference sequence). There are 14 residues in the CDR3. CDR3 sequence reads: CASSLVGGTREQFF. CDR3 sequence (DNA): TGTGCCAGCAGCCTAGTCGGCGGGACTAGGGAGCAGTTCTTC.

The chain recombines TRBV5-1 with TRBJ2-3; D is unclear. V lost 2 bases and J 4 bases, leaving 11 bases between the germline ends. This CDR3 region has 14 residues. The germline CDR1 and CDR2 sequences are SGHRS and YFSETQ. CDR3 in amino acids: CASSLEGYADTQYF. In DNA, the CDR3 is TGCGCCAGCAGCTTAGAAGGTTATGCAGATACGCAGTATTTT.

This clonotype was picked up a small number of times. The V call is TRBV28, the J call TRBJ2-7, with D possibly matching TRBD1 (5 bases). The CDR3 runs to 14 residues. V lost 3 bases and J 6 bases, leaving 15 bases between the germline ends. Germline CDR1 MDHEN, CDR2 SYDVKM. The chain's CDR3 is CASSFSGRAVEQYF. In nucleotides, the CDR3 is TGTGCCAGCAGTTTCAGTGGCAGGGCGGTCGAGCAGTACTTC.

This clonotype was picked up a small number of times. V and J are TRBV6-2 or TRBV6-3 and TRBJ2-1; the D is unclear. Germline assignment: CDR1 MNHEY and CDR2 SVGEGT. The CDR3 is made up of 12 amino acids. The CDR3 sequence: CASGLLYNEQFF. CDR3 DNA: TGTGCGTCAGGTTTACTCTACAATGAGCAGTTCTTC.

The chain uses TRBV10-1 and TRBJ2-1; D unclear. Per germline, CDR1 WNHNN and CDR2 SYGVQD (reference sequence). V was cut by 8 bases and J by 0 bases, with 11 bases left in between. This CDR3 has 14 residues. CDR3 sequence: CASPARSSYNEQFF. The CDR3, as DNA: TGCGCCAGCCCCGCACGGAGCTCCTACAATGAGCAGTTCTTC.

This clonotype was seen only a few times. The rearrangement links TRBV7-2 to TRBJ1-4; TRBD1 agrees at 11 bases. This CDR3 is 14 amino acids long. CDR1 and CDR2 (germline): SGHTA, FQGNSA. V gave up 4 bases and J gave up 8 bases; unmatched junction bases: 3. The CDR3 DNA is TGTGCCAGCAGCTGGACAGGGGGCAGGGAAAAACTGTTTTTT. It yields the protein CASSWTGGREKLFF.

The chain's CDR3 is CASSFSGGLTEAFF. In DNA form, the CDR3 reads TGTGCCAGCAGTTTTTCAGGGGGACTAACTGAAGCTTTCTTT. The chain couples TRBV28 to TRBJ1-1, with 7 bases lining up with TRBD1. The germline CDR1 and CDR2 sequences are MDHEN and SYDVKM. J was trimmed by 5 bases and V by 3 bases; bases with no gene match: 6. The CDR3 totals 14 residues.